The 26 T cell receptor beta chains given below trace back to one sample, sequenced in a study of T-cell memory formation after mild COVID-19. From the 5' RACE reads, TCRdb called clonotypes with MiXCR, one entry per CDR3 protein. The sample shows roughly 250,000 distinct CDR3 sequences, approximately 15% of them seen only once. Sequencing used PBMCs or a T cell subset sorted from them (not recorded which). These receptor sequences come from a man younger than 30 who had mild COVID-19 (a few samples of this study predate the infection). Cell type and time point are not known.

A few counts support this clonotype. The CDR3 protein is CASSLMPGSQETQYF. CDR3 in DNA: TGTGCCAGCAGCTTAATGCCAGGGTCGCAAGAGACCCAGTACTTC. V usage is TRBV7-3 and J usage is TRBJ2-5, with a possible D match to TRBD1 (5 bases). The length of the CDR3 is 15 residues. CDR1 and CDR2 (germline): SGHTA, FQGTGA. The V end was cut by 1 base, the J end by 2 bases, with 11 bases between.

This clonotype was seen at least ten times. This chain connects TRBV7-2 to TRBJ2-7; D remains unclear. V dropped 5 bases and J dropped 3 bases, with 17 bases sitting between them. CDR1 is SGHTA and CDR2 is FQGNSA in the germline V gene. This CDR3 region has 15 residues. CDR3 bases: TGTGCCAGCAGCCGCGACTCGGTAGTCCTCTACGAGCAGTACTTC. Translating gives CASSRDSVVLYEQYF.

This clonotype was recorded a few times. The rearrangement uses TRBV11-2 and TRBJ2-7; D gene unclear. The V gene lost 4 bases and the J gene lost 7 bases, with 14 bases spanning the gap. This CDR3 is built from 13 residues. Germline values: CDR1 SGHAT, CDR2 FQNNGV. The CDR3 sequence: CASSSPPGWEQYF. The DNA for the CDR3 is TGTGCCAGCAGCTCCCCACCCGGGTGGGAGCAGTACTTC.

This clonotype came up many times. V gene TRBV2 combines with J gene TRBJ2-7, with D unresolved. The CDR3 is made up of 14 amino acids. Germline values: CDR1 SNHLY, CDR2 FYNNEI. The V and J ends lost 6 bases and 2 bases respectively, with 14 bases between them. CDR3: CASSPPGTTYEQYF. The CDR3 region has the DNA TGTGCCAGCAGCCCCCCAGGAACCACCTACGAGCAGTACTTC. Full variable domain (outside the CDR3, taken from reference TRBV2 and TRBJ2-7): EPEVTQTPSHQVTQMGQEVILRCVPISNHLYFYWYRQILGQKVEFLVSFYNNEISEKSEIFDDQFSVERPDGSNFTLKIRSTKLEDSAMYFCASSPPGTTYEQYFGPGTRLTVT.

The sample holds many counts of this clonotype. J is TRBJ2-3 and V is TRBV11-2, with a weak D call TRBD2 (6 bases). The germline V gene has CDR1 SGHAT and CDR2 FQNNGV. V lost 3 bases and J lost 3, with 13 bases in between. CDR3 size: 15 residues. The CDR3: CASSFTAGRTDTQYF. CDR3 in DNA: TGTGCCAGCAGCTTTACCGCAGGGAGGACAGATACGCAGTATTTT.

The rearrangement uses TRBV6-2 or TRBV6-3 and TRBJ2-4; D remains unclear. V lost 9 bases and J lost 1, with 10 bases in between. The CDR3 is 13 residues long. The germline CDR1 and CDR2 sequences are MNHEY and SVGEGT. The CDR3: CASEQFAKNIQYF. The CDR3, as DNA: TGTGCCAGTGAGCAGTTTGCCAAAAACATTCAGTACTTC.

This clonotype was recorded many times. CDR3 protein: CASSYSRGYEQYV. DNA of the CDR3: TGTGCCAGCAGTTACTCGCGGGGGTACGAGCAGTACGTC. The chain carries TRBV6-5 and TRBJ2-7; 7 bases agree with TRBD2. V lost 0 bases to trimming and J lost 4 bases; unmatched junction nucleotides: 0. The CDR3 spans 13 residues. Per the germline V gene, CDR1 is MNHEY and CDR2 is SVGAGI.

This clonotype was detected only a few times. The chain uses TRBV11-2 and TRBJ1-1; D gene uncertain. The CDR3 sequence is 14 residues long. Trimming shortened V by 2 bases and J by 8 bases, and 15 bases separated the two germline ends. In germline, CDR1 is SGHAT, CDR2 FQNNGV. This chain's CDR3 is CASSLIGRKSEAFF. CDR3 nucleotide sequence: TGTGCCAGCAGCTTAATCGGGAGAAAGTCCGAAGCTTTCTTT.

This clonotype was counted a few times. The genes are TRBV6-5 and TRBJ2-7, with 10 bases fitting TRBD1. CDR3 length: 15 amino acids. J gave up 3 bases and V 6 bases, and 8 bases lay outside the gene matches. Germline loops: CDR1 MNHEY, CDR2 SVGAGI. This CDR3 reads CASSLSRTGGYEQYV. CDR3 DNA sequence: TGTGCCAGCAGCCTATCTCGGACAGGGGGCTACGAGCAGTACGTC.

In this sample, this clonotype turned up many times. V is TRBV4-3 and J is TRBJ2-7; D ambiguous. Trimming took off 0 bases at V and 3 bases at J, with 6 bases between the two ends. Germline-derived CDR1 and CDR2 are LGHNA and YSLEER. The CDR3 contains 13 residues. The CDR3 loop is CASSQDLNYEQYF. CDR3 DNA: TGCGCCAGCAGCCAAGATCTTAACTACGAGCAGTACTTC.

The CDR3 DNA reads as TGTGCCAGCAGCGTAGGGGGGGGCCATGGAGATACGCAGTATTTT. Translating gives CASSVGGGHGDTQYF. J is TRBJ2-3 and V is TRBV9, with a tentative D call TRBD2 (7 bases). The CDR3 spans 15 residues. Germline V gene data show CDR1 as SGDLS and CDR2 as YYNGEE. Trimming took 0 bases from V and 5 from J, leaving 13 bases between them. Combining the CDR3 with reference TRBV9 and TRBJ2-3 gives the whole variable domain DSGVTQTPKHLITATGQRVTLRCSPRSGDLSVYWYQQSLDQGLQFLIQYYNGEERAKGNILERFSAQQFPDLHSELNLSSLELGDSALYFCASSVGGGHGDTQYFGPGTRLTVL.

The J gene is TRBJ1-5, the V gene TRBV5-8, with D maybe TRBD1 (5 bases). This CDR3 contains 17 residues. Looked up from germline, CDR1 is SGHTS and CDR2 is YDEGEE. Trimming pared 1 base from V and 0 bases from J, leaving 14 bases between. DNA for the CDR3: TGTGCCAGCAGCTTGCCCGGGACCCGATATAGCAATCAGCCCCAGCATTTT. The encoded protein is CASSLPGTRYSNQPQHF. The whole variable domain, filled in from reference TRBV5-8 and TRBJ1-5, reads EAGVTQSPTHLIKTRGQQATLRCSPISGHTSVYWYQQALGLGLQFLLWYDEGEERNRGNFPPRFSGRQFPNYSSELNVNALELEDSALYLCASSLPGTRYSNQPQHFGDGTRLSIL.

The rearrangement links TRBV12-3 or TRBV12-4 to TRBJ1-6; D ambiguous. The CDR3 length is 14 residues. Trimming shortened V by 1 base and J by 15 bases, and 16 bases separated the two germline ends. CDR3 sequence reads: CASSLEDGFQGLHF. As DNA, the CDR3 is TGTGCCAGCAGTTTAGAGGATGGGTTCCAAGGCCTCCACTTT.

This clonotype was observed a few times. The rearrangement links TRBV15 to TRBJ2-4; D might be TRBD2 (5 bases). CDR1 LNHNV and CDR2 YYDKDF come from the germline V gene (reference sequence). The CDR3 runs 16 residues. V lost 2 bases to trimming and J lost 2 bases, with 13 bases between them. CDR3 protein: CATSRPGVLTKNIQYF. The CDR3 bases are TGTGCCACCAGCAGACCCGGGGTTTTAACCAAAAACATTCAGTACTTC.

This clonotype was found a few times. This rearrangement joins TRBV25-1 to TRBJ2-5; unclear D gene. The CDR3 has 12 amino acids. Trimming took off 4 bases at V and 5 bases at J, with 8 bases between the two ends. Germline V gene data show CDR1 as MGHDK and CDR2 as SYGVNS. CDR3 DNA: TGTGCCAGCAGTGGGAATACGGAGACCCAGTACTTC. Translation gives CASSGNTETQYF.

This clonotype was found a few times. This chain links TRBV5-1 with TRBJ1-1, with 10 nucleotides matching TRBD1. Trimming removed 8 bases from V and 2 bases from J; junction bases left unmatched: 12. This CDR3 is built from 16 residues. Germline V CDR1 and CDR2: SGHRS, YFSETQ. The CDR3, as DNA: TGCGCCAGTCAGAGACAGGGGGCCGATCTAAACACTGAAGCTTTCTTT. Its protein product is CASQRQGADLNTEAFF.

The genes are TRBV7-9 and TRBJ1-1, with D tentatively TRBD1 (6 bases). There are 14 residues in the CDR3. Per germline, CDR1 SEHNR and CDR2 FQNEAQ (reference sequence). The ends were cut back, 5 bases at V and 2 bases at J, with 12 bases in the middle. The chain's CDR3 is CASSHTGSNTEAFF. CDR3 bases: TGTGCCAGCAGCCATACAGGGAGCAACACTGAAGCTTTCTTT.

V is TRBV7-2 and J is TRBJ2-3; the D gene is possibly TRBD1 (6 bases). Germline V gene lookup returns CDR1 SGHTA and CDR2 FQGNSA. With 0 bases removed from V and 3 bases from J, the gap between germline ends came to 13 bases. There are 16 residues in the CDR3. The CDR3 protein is CASSLARGHLTDTQYF. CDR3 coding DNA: TGTGCCAGCAGCTTAGCACGGGGACACCTGACAGATACGCAGTATTTT. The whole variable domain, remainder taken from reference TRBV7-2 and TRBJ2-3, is GAGVSQSPSNKVTEKGKDVELRCDPISGHTALYWYRQSLGQGLEFLIYFQGNSAPDKSGLPSDRFSAERTGGSVSTLTIQRTQQEDSAVYLCASSLARGHLTDTQYFGPGTRLTVL.

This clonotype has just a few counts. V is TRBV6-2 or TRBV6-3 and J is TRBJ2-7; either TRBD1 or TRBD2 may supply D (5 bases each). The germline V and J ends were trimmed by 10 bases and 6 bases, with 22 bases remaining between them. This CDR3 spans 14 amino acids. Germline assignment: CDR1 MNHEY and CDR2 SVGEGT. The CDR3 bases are TGTGCCACCCAGTCCGGGACCGGCGGATTCGAGCAGTACGTC. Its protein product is CATQSGTGGFEQYV.

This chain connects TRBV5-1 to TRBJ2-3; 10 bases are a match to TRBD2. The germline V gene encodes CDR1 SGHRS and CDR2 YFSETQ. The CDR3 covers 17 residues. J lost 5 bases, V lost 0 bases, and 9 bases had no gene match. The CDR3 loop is CASSLVSGGAFIDTQYF. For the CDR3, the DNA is TGCGCCAGCAGCTTGGTCAGCGGGGGGGCATTTATAGATACGCAGTATTTT. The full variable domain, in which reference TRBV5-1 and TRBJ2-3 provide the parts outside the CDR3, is KAGVTQTPRYLIKTRGQQVTLSCSPISGHRSVSWYQQTPGQGLQFLFEYFSETQRNKGNFPGRFSGRQFSNSRSEMNVSTLELGDSALYLCASSLVSGGAFIDTQYFGPGTRLTVL.

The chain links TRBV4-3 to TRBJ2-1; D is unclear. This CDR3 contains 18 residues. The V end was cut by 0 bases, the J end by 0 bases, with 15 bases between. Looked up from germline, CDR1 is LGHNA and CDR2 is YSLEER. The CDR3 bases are TGCGCCAGCAGCCAAGATACCCCCTCATGGGGCTCCTACAATGAGCAGTTCTTC. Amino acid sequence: CASSQDTPSWGSYNEQFF.

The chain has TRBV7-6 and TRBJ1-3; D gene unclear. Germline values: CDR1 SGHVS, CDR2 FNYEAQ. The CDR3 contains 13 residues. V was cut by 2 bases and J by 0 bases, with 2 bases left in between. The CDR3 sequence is CASSLSSGNTIYF. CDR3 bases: TGTGCCAGCAGCTTAAGCTCTGGAAACACCATATATTTT.

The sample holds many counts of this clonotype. CDR3 in DNA: TGCAGTGCCCGAGACGGGGGGGGTCCCTACAATGAGCAGTTCTTC. Translated: CSARDGGGPYNEQFF. The rearrangement uses TRBV20-1 and TRBJ2-1, with TRBD2 identical over 8 bases. Germline V CDR1 and CDR2: DFQATT, SNEGSKA (reference sequence). The CDR3 has 15 residues. J lost 2 bases, V lost 6 bases, and 9 bases had no gene match.

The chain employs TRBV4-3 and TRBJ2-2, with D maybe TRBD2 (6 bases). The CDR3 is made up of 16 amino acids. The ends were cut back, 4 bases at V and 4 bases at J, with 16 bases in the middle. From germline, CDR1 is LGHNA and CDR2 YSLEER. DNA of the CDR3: TGCGCCAGCAGCCCCCCGCACGGGGGTCGCACCGGGGAGCTGTTTTTT. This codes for CASSPPHGGRTGELFF.

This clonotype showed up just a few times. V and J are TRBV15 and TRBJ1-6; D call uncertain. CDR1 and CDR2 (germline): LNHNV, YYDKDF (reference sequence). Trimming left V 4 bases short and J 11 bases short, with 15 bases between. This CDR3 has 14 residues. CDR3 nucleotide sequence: TGTGCCACCAGCACCTCGTGGAAGTTCCCACCCCTCCACTTT. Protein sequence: CATSTSWKFPPLHF.

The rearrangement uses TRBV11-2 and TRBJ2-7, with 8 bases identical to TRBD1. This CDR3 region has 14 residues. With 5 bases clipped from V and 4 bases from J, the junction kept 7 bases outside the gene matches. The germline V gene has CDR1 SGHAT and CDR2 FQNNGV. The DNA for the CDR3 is TGTGCCAGCAGCCCGACAGGGGAAATATACGAGCAGTACTTC. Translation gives CASSPTGEIYEQYF.